Shown below are 17 T cell receptor beta chains from a single sample sequenced in a study of CD4 T cells in relation to SARS-CoV-2 and coronaviruses. Unexposed donor CD4+ T cells date from about 2011-2018, before the COVID-19 pandemic. Isolation of CD4+ T cells took place after less than twelve days in culture. No antigen is known for these receptors. The protocol was immunoSEQ multiplex PCR, while the TCRdb copy is restricted to in-frame clones and leaves out a portion. The table shows over 25,000 clones, with about three quarters occurring only once. The sample comprised CD4+ T cells from PBMCs, cultured in vitro. The source is a human donor in good health.

CDR3 DNA: TGTGCCAGCAGCTTTTGGGACGGCTACACTGAAGCTTTCTTT. Translation gives CASSFWDGYTEAFF. The chain employs TRBV5-6 and TRBJ1-1; possible D gene TRBD1, 5 bases. Germline loops: CDR1 SGHDT, CDR2 YYEEEE. There are 14 residues in the CDR3. V was cut by 2 bases and J by 3 bases, with 11 bases left in between.

The V and J genes are TRBV4-3 and TRBJ2-3, with 13 bases aligning to TRBD2. The CDR3 consists of 17 residues. J was trimmed by 4 bases and V by 2 bases; bases with no gene match: 6. Germline CDR1 reads LGHNA; CDR2 reads YSLEER. The CDR3 nucleotides read TGCGCCAGCAGCCAAACCACTAGCGGGAGGGCGTCAGATACGCAGTATTTT. As protein: CASSQTTSGRASDTQYF.

This chain connects TRBV7-2 to TRBJ2-1, with D possibly being TRBD1 or TRBD2 (5 bases each). Trimming took off 5 bases at V and 8 bases at J, with 19 bases between the two ends. CDR1 and CDR2 (germline): SGHTA, FQGNSA. The CDR3 consists of 15 residues. The CDR3 region is CASSPGPRGIDEQFF. The CDR3, as DNA: TGTGCCAGCAGCCCGGGACCGAGAGGTATCGATGAGCAGTTCTTC.

The chain has TRBV7-2 and TRBJ1-1; D is unresolved. CDR3 length equals 15 residues. Germline loops: CDR1 SGHTA, CDR2 FQGNSA. Trimming stripped 4 bases from V and 1 base from J, with 13 bases between. This CDR3 reads CASSSTFERNTEAFF. The DNA of the CDR3 is TGTGCCAGCAGCTCTACCTTTGAGCGGAACACTGAAGCTTTCTTT.

The CDR3 sequence: CASSLELAGADTQYF. The CDR3 coding sequence is TGCGCCAGCAGCTTGGAACTAGCGGGAGCAGATACGCAGTATTTT. This sequence joins TRBV5-1 and TRBJ2-3, with TRBD2 matching over 11 bases. V lost 0 bases and J lost 4; bases outside the gene matches: 1. The V gene's germline CDR1 is SGHRS and CDR2 YFSETQ. This CDR3 is built from 15 residues.

V usage is TRBV3-1 (or the pseudogene TRBV3-2) and J usage is TRBJ1-1; 9 nucleotides match TRBD1. V trimming: 4 bases; J trimming: 4 bases; junction bases outside the gene matches: 7. CDR3 length equals 15 residues. Germline loops: CDR1 LGHDT, CDR2 YNNKEL (reference sequence). In DNA, the CDR3 is TGTGCCAGCAGCCTGGGGGACAGGGCGTTCACTGAAGCTTTCTTT. This gives the protein CASSLGDRAFTEAFF.

V gene TRBV5-1 combines with J gene TRBJ2-3, with D possibly being TRBD2 (6 bases). Germline CDR1 is SGHRS and CDR2 is YFSETQ. Trimming pared 3 bases from V and 1 base from J, leaving 9 bases between. CDR3 length equals 14 residues. The CDR3 nucleotides read TGCGCCAGCAGCTCGTGGAGGGGCACAGATACGCAGTATTTT. Protein sequence: CASSSWRGTDTQYF.

The chain carries TRBV19 and TRBJ2-1; 8 positions match TRBD2. The V and J ends lost 0 bases and 7 bases, in that order; junction bases with no gene match: 11. The CDR3 sequence is 17 residues long. Germline CDR1 LNHDA, CDR2 SQIVND (reference sequence). CDR3 in amino acids: CASSIDGGAGVSNEQFF. DNA for the CDR3: TGTGCCAGTAGTATAGATGGCGGAGCGGGAGTTTCGAATGAGCAGTTCTTC.

This clone was detected only a few times. This chain links TRBV5-4 with TRBJ1-1; D is possibly TRBD1 (5 bases). Germline lookup yields CDR1 SGHNT and CDR2 YYREEE (reference sequence). The CDR3 has 16 residues. V was shortened by 1 base and J by 6 bases, with 19 bases between the two germline ends. CDR3 DNA: TGTGCCAGCAGCTTGCCTCCGCTTAGTCCGGGGCCTGAAGCTTTCTTT. This translates into CASSLPPLSPGPEAFF.

This chain uses TRBV7-9 with TRBJ2-3; TRBD2 agrees at 9 bases. Trimming at V came to 2 bases and at J to 6 bases, leaving 6 bases not matched to a gene. The germline V gene encodes CDR1 SEHNR and CDR2 FQNEAQ (reference sequence). This CDR3 region has 15 residues. The CDR3 nucleotides read TGTGCCAGCAGCTTAATCAGTAGCGGGGGCGATACGCAGTATTTT. This sequence encodes CASSLISSGGDTQYF.

The chain has TRBV12-3 or TRBV12-4 and TRBJ1-2; D ambiguous. V was cut by 0 bases and J by 8 bases, with 10 bases left in between. The CDR3 contains 13 residues. Written as DNA, the CDR3 is TGTGCCAGCAGTTTAGCGCAAGGGCTGGGCTACACCTTC. The encoded protein is CASSLAQGLGYTF.

The chain couples TRBV7-2 to TRBJ2-4; D is ambiguous. The V gene lost 0 bases and the J gene lost 0 bases, with 9 bases spanning the gap. This CDR3 is built from 16 residues. From germline, CDR1 is SGHTA and CDR2 FQGNSA. This chain's CDR3 is CASSLAPLLAKNIQYF. The CDR3 DNA reads TGTGCCAGCAGCTTAGCTCCTCTTCTAGCCAAAAACATTCAGTACTTC.

The chain employs TRBV29-1 and TRBJ1-1; D uncertain. The ends were cut back, 8 bases at V and 3 bases at J, with 19 bases in the middle. Germline values: CDR1 SQVTM, CDR2 ANQGSEA. The CDR3 is made up of 14 amino acids. CDR3 in amino acids: CSTTTAGWDTEAFF. For the CDR3, the DNA is TGCAGCACAACGACCGCGGGTTGGGACACTGAAGCTTTCTTT.

The rearrangement links TRBV2 to TRBJ1-2; D is unresolved. The CDR3 runs 13 residues. Germline-derived CDR1 and CDR2 are SNHLY and FYNNEI. With 6 bases removed from V and 4 bases from J, the gap between germline ends came to 12 bases. CDR3 sequence: CASRETESYGYTF. The CDR3 coding sequence is TGTGCCAGCAGGGAAACAGAATCCTATGGCTACACCTTC.

The chain is built from TRBV14 and TRBJ2-1; the D is unclear. The CDR3 is made up of 15 amino acids. The V end lost 4 bases, the J end lost 9 bases, and 19 bases lay between the germline ends. Germline CDR1 reads SGHDN; CDR2 reads FVKESK. The CDR3 DNA reads as TGTGCCAGCAGCCGAGATTGGGCTCGCTCAGGTGAGCAGTTCTTC. This gives the protein CASSRDWARSGEQFF.

This clone was recorded a few times. The V and J genes are TRBV7-2 and TRBJ2-7; 13 nucleotides align to TRBD2. Looked up from germline, CDR1 is SGHTA and CDR2 is FQGNSA. V lost 3 bases, J lost 2 bases, and 1 base stayed unmatched. The CDR3 is 15 residues long. The CDR3 is CASSLTSGGTYEQYF. The CDR3 coding sequence is TGTGCCAGCAGCTTGACTAGCGGGGGGACCTACGAGCAGTACTTC.

The genes are TRBV19 and TRBJ2-7; 11 nucleotides agree with TRBD2. Germline CDR1 LNHDA, CDR2 SQIVND (reference sequence). The CDR3 has 15 amino acids. After removal of 5 bases from V and 3 bases from J, the junction contained 6 bases not matched to a gene. The CDR3 DNA reads TGTGCCAGTAGTGAACTAGCGGGGGACGACTACGAGCAGTACTTC. Its protein product is CASSELAGDDYEQYF.